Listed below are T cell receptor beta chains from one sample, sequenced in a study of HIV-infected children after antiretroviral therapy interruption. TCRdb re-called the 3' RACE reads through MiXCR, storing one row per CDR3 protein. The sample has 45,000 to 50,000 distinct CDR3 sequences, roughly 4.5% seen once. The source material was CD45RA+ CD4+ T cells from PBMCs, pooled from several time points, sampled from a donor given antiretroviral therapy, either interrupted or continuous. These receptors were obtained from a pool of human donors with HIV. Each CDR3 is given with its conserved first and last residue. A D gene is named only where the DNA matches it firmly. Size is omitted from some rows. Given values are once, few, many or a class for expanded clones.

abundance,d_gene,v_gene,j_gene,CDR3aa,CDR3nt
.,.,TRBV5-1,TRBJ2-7,CASSLLGLRGVEQYF,TGCGCCAGCAGCTTGTTGGGTCTCCGAGGGGTCGAGCAGTACTTC
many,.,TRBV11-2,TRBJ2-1,CASRQGDNEQFF,TGTGCCAGCAGGCAGGGAGACAATGAGCAGTTCTTC
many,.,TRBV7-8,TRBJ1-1,CASSPLRNTEAFF,TGTGCCAGCAGCCCGCTTCGGAACACTGAAGCTTTCTTT
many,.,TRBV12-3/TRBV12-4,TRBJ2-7,CASSFGLTSLEEQYF,TGTGCCAGCAGTTTTGGGCTGACTAGTTTGGAGGAGCAGTACTTC
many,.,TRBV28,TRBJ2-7,CASSKTRGIYEQYF,TGTGCCAGCAGCAAAACTAGGGGGATCTACGAGCAGTACTTC
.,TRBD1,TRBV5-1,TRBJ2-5,CASSLEQGAQETQYF,TGCGCCAGCAGCTTGGAACAGGGGGCCCAAGAGACCCAGTACTTC
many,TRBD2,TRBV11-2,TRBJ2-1,CASSARLAGGYNEQFF,TGTGCCAGCAGCGCCCGCTTAGCGGGGGGCTACAATGAGCAGTTCTTC
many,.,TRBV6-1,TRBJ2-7,CASRGFFMGATYEQYF,TGTGCCAGCAGGGGCTTCTTCATGGGGGCCACCTACGAGCAGTACTTC
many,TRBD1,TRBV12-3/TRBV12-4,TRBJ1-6,CASRGQGISPLHF,TGTGCCAGCCGCGGACAGGGAATCTCACCCCTCCACTTT
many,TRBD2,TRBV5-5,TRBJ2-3,CASSFQGLLSTDTQYF,TGTGCCAGCAGCTTTCAGGGACTACTTAGCACAGATACGCAGTATTTT
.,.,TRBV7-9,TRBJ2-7,CASSARDTPYEQYF,TGTGCCAGCAGCGCCCGGGACACCCCCTACGAGCAGTACTTC
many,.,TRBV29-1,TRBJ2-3,CTINGNLSTDTQYF,TGCACCATCAACGGGAACCTTAGCACAGATACGCAGTATTTT
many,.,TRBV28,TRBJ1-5,CASSSLDKNQPQHF,TGTGCCAGCAGTTCTCTAGACAAGAATCAGCCCCAGCATTTT
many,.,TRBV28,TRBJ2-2,CASSFAGELFF,TGTGCCAGCAGTTTCGCCGGGGAGCTGTTTTTT
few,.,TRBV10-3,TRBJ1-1,CAISFTGPNTEAFF,TGTGCCATCAGTTTTACAGGGCCGAACACTGAAGCTTTCTTT
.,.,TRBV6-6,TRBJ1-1,CASSREWGENTEAFF,TGTGCCAGCAGCCGGGAGTGGGGGGAGAACACTGAAGCTTTCTTT
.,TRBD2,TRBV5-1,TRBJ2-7,CASSFKRGRSYEQYF,TGCGCCAGCAGCTTTAAGCGGGGGCGCTCCTACGAGCAGTACTTC
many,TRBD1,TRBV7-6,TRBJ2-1,CASSIRDSSYNEQFF,TGTGCCAGCAGCATCCGGGACAGCTCCTACAATGAGCAGTTCTTC
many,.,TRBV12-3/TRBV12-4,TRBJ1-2,CASSSQGNYGYTF,TGTGCCAGCAGCTCCCAGGGGAACTATGGCTACACCTTC
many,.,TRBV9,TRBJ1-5,CASGNSRYNQPQHF,TGTGCCAGCGGTAATTCGAGATACAATCAGCCCCAGCATTTT
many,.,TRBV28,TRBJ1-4,CASGGYGAYEKLFF,TGTGCCAGCGGGGGGTATGGGGCCTACGAAAAACTGTTTTTT
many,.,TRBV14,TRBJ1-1,CASSQDRGEAFF,TGTGCCAGCAGCCAAGATCGAGGGGAGGCTTTCTTT
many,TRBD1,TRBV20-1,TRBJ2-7,CSAAIGGRTYEQYF,TGCAGTGCCGCAATAGGGGGCCGAACCTACGAGCAGTACTTC
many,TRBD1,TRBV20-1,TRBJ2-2,CSARTSGGTGELFF,TGCAGTGCGAGAACCTCAGGGGGCACCGGGGAGCTGTTTTTT